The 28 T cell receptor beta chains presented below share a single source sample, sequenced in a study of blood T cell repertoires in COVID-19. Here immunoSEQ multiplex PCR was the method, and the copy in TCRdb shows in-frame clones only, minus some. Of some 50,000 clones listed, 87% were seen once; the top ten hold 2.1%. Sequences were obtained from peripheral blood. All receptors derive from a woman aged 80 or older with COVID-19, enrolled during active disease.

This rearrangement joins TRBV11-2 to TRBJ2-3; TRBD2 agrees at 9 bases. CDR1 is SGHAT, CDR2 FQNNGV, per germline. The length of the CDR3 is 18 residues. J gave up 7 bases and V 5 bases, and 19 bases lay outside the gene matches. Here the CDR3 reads CASSRIPQASGRWNTQYF. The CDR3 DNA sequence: TGTGCCAGCAGCCGCATCCCTCAGGCCAGCGGGAGGTGGAATACGCAGTATTTT.

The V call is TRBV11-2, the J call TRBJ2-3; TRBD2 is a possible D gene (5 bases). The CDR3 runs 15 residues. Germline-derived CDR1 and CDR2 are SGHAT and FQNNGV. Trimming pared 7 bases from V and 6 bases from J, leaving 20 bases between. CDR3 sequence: CASNTRPGSSDTQYF. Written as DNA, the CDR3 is TGTGCCAGCAACACCCGACCGGGGTCGTCGGATACGCAGTATTTT.

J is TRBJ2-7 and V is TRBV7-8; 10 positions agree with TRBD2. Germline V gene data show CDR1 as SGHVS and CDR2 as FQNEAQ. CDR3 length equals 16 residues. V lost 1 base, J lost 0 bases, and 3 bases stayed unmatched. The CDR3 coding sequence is TGTGCCAGCAGCTTAGGCGGACTAGCGGCCTCCTACGAGCAGTACTTC. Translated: CASSLGGLAASYEQYF.

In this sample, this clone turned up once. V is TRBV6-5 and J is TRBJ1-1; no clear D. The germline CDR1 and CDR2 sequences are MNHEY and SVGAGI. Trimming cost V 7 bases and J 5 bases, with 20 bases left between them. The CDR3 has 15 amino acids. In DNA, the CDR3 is TGTGCCAGCATGGCCGGGGAGAGGGTGCTAACTGAAGCTTTCTTT. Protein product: CASMAGERVLTEAFF.

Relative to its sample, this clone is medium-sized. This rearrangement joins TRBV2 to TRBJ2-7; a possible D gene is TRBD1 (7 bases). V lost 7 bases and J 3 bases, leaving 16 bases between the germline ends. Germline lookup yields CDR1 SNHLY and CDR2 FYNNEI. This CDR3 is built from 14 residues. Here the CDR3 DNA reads TGTGCCAGCACCCGCGGGACAGAGTACTACGAGCAGTACTTC. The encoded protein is CASTRGTEYYEQYF.

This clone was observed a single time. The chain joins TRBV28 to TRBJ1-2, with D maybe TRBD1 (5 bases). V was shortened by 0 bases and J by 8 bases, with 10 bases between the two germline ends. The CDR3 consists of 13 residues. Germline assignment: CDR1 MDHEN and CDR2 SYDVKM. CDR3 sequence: CASSLWQGGGYTF. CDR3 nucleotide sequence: TGTGCCAGCAGTTTATGGCAGGGTGGGGGCTACACCTTC.

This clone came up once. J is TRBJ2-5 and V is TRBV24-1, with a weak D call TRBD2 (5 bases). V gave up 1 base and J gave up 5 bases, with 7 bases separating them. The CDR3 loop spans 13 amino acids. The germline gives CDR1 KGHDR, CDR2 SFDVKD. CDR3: CATSDLLGETQYF. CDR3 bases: TGTGCCACCAGTGATTTACTAGGGGAGACCCAGTACTTC.

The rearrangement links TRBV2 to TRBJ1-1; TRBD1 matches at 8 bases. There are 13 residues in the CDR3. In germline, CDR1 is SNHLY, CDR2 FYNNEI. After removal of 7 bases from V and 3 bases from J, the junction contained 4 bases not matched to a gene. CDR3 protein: CASTQGAYTEAFF. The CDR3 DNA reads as TGTGCCAGCACCCAGGGGGCGTACACTGAAGCTTTCTTT.

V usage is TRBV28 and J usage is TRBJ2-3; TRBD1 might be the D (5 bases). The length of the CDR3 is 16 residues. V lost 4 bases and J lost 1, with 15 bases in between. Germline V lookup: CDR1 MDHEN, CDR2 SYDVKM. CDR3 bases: TGTGCCAGCAGTTCCCCCCAGGGCGAGGGCACAGATACGCAGTATTTT. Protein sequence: CASSSPQGEGTDTQYF.

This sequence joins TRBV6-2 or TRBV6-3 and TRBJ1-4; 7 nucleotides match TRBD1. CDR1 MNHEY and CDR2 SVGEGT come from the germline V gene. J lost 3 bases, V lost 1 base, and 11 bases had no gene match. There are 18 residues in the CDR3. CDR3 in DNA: TGTGCCAGCAGTTACTTGAACGGACAGGCAGTGGCTAATGAAAAACTGTTTTTT. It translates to CASSYLNGQAVANEKLFF.

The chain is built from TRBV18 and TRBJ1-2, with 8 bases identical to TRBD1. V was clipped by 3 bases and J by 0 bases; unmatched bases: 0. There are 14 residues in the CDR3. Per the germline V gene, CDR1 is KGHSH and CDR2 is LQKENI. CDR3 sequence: CASSPDRANYGYTF. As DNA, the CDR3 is TGTGCCAGCTCACCGGACAGGGCTAACTATGGCTACACCTTC.

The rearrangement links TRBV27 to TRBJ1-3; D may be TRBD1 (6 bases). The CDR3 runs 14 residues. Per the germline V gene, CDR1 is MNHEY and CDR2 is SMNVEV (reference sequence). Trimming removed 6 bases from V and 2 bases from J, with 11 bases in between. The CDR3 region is CASRPSGAGNTIYF. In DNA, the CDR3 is TGTGCCAGCAGGCCTTCAGGGGCTGGAAACACCATATATTTT.

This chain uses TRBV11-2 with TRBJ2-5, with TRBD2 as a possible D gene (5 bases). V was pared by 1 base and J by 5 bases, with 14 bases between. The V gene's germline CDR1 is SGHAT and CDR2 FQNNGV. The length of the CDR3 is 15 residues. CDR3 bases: TGTGCCAGCAGCTTAGCTGGCCTAGGAGGTGAGACCCAGTACTTC. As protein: CASSLAGLGGETQYF.

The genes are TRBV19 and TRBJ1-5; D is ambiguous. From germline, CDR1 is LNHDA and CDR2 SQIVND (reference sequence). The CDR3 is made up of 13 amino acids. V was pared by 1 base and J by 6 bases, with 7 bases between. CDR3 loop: CASSIARGQPQHF. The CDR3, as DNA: TGTGCCAGTAGTATAGCCCGGGGTCAGCCCCAGCATTTT.

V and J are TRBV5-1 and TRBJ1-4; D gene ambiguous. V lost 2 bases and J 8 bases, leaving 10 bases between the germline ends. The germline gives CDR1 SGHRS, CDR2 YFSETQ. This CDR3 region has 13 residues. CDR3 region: CASSFWGGEKLFF. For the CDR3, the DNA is TGCGCCAGCAGCTTTTGGGGAGGCGAAAAACTGTTTTTT.

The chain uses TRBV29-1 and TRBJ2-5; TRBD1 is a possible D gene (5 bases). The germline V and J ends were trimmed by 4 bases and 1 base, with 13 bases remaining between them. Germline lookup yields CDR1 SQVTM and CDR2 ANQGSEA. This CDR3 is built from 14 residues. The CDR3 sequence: CSVAMTAFQETQYF. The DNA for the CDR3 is TGCAGCGTTGCCATGACAGCATTCCAAGAGACCCAGTACTTC.

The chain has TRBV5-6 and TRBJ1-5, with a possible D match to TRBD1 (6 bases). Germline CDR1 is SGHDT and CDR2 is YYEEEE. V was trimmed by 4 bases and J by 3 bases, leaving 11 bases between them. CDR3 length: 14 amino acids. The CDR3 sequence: CASSLGQHNQPQHF. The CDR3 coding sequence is TGTGCCAGCAGCCTCGGACAGCACAATCAGCCCCAGCATTTT.

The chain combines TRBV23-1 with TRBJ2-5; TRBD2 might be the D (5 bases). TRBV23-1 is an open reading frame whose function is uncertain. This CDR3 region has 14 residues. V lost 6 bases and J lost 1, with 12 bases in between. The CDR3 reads CASSLLLVQETQYF. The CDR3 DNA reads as TGCGCCAGCAGCCTCTTACTAGTCCAAGAGACCCAGTACTTC.

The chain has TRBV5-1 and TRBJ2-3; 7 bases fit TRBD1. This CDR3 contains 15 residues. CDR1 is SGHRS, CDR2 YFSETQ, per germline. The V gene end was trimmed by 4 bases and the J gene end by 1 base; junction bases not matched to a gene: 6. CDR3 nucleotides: TGCGCCAGCAGCAGGGGGCAATTTGGCACAGATACGCAGTATTTT. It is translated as CASSRGQFGTDTQYF.

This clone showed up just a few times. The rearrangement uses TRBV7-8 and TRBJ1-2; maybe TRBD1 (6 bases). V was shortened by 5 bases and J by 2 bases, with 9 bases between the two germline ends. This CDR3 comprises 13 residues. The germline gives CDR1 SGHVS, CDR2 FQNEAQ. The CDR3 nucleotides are TGTGCCAGCAGCAACAGGGCGAACTATGGCTACACCTTC. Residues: CASSNRANYGYTF.

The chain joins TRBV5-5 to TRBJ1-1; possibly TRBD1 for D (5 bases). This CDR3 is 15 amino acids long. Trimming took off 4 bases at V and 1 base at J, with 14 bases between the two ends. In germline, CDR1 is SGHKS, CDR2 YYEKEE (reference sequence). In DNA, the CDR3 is TGTGCCAGCAGCCAAGTGGACACCTCGAACACTGAAGCTTTCTTT. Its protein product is CASSQVDTSNTEAFF.

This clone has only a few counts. The CDR3 protein is CASSVGTGDGEKLFF. The CDR3 DNA follows: TGTGCCAGCAGCGTCGGGACAGGGGATGGGGAAAAACTGTTTTTT. This chain uses TRBV9 with TRBJ1-4; 10 nucleotides line up with TRBD1. This CDR3 has 15 residues. In germline, CDR1 is SGDLS, CDR2 YYNGEE. Trimming at V came to 2 bases and at J to 8 bases, leaving 6 bases not matched to a gene.

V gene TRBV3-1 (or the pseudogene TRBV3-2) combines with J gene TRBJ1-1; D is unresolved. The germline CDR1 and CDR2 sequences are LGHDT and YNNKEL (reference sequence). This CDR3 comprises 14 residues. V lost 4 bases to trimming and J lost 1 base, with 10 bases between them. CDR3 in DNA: TGTGCCAGCAGCCCCCTCGGCGGGAACACTGAAGCTTTCTTT. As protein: CASSPLGGNTEAFF.

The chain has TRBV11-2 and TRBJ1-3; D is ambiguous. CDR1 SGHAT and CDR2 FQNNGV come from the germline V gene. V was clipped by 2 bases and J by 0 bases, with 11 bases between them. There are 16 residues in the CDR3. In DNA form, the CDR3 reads TGTGCCAGCAGCTTAAGTGGGCTACACTCTGGAAACACCATATATTTT. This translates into CASSLSGLHSGNTIYF. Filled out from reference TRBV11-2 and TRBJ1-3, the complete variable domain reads EAGVAQSPRYKIIEKRQSVAFWCNPISGHATLYWYQQILGQGPKLLIQFQNNGVVDDSQLPKDRFSAERLKGVDSTLKIQPAKLEDSAVYLCASSLSGLHSGNTIYFGEGSWLTVV.

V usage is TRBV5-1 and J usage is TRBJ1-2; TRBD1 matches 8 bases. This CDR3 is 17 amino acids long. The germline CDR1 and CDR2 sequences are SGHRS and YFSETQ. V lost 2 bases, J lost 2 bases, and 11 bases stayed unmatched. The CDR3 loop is CASSLPSGQGRNYGYTF. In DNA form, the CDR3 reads TGCGCCAGCAGCTTACCTTCTGGACAGGGAAGGAACTATGGCTACACCTTC.

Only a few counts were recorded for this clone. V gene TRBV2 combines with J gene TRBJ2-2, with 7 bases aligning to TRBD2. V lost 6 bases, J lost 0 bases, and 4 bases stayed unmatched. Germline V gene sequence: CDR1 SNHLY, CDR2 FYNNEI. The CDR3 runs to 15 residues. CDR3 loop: CASRTSGTNTGELFF. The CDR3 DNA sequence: TGTGCCAGCAGGACGAGCGGGACGAACACCGGGGAGCTGTTTTTT.

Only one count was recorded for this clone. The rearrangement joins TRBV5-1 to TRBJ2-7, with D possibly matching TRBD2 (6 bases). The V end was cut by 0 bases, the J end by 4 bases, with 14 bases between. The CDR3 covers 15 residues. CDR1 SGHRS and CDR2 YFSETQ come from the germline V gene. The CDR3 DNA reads TGCGCCAGCAGCTTGGTAGCCCTCCGGGGGTACGAGCAGTACTTC. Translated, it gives CASSLVALRGYEQYF.

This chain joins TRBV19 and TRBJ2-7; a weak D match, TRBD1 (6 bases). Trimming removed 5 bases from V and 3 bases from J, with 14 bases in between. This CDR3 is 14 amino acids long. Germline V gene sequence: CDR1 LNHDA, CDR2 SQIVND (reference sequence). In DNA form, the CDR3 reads TGTGCCAGTAGTGACCCGGGACATCACTACGAGCAGTACTTC. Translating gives CASSDPGHHYEQYF.